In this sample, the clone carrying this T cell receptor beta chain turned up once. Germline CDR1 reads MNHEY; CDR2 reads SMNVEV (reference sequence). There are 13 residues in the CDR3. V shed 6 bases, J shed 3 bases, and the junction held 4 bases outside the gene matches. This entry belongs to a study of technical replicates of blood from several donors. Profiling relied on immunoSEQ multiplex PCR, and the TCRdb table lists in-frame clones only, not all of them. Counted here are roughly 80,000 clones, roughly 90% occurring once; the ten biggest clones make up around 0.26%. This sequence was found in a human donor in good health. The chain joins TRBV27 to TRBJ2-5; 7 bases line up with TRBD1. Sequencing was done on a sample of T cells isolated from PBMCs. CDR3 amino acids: CASRRGPKETQYF. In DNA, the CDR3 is TGTGCCAGCAGGAGGGGGCCCAAAGAGACCCAGTACTTC.